The clone carrying this T cell receptor beta chain was found once. What it binds is unknown. The data belong to a study of shared clonotypes between healthy human individuals. For the study at large: The people who gave samples were a couple of women and a few men aged 18 to 49. Study findings and constraints: Non-shared clonotypes displayed generation probabilities falling below those of clonotypes present in all four donors. Rarefaction demonstrated incomplete sorted-subset sequencing despite large depth.

Profiled with immunoSEQ multiplex PCR; TCRdb holds only in-frame clones, not every one. The data show 1,400,000 or so clones, 98% to 99% seen once. The sequenced sample was naive CD4+ T cells sorted from blood. Subset meaning: CD45RA+ positively selected. The clonotype comes from a young man in good health.

CDR3 sequence (DNA): TGTGCCAGCAGCTCACTAGACGGAGCCGAAGCTTTCTTT. Protein product: CASSSLDGAEAFF. The gene calls are TRBV7-9 and TRBJ1-1; D call uncertain. This CDR3 spans 13 amino acids. Germline assignment: CDR1 SEHNR and CDR2 FQNEAQ (reference sequence). Trimming stripped 4 bases from V and 8 bases from J, with 14 bases between.